This T cell receptor beta chain was profiled in a study of patients and donors after allogeneic stem cell transplantation. The germline V gene encodes CDR1 SGHTA and CDR2 FQGNSA. Between the trimmed V and J ends, which lost 4 bases and 6 bases, there was a span of 12 bases. The CDR3 is 14 residues long. This clonotype was picked up a small number of times. MiXCR, run by TCRdb on the RT-PCR reads, gives a single entry per CDR3 protein. The repertoire holds 190,000 or so distinct CDR3 sequences, with around two fifths as singletons. V is TRBV7-2 and J is TRBJ2-2, with D perhaps matching TRBD1 (5 bases). The sequencing sample was made of blood, either unsorted or a sorted T cell fraction (not recorded which). The receptor comes from a human donor who was either an allogeneic HSCT recipient or a stem cell or donor lymphocyte infusion donor (not recorded which). It is not recorded whose cells these are; they may come from a transplant donor. The CDR3 sequence is CASSSRVEAGELFF. In DNA, the CDR3 is TGTGCCAGCAGCTCCAGGGTTGAAGCCGGGGAGCTGTTTTTT. Using reference TRBV7-2 and TRBJ2-2 for the parts outside the CDR3, the full variable domain is GAGVSQSPSNKVTEKGKDVELRCDPISGHTALYWYRQSLGQGLEFLIYFQGNSAPDKSGLPSDRFSAERTGGSVSTLTIQRTQQEDSAVYLCASSSRVEAGELFFGEGSRLTVL.